Below are 32 T cell receptor beta chains sequenced from a single sample in a study of blood T cells in healthy people across ages. The second PCR ran about 6 to 11 cycles with a sample-barcoded 5' primer and J-beta primers. TCRdb reprocessed the 5' RACE reads via MiXCR and lists one record per CDR3 protein. The sample consists of 1.5 million to 1.8 million distinct CDR3 sequences, about 42% of them appearing once. The sample consisted of blood. All receptors derive from a woman aged 18 to 35 in good health.

The chain combines TRBV27 with TRBJ2-5, with 7 bases identical to TRBD2. J was trimmed by 11 bases and V by 4 bases; bases with no gene match: 13. In germline, CDR1 is MNHEY, CDR2 SMNVEV (reference sequence). This CDR3 comprises 14 residues. As DNA, the CDR3 is TGTGCCAGCAGTTGGGGGGGGTATAACAATGAGCAGTACTTC. Its translation is CASSWGGYNNEQYF.

The table lists this clonotype with a few counts. The chain links TRBV7-6 to TRBJ2-1, with 8 bases aligning to TRBD2. The J call may be faulty, since TRBJ2-7 better matches the DNA end. The length of the CDR3 is 14 residues. Germline V CDR1 and CDR2: SGHVS, FNYEAQ. The CDR3 DNA reads as TGTGCCAGCAGCCGGACTAGCTACTACAATGAGCAGTACTTC. Its translation is CASSRTSYYNEQYF.

This clonotype has only a few counts. The chain links TRBV7-2 to TRBJ2-5, with 8 bases fitting TRBD1. V shed 1 base, J shed 5 bases, and the junction held 6 bases outside the gene matches. The CDR3 has 15 amino acids. Germline V gives CDR1 SGHTA, CDR2 FQGNSA. This CDR3 is CASSLGQGAWETQYF. CDR3 coding DNA: TGTGCCAGCAGCTTAGGGCAGGGGGCATGGGAGACCCAGTACTTC. The variable domain in full, completed from reference TRBV7-2 and TRBJ2-5, reads GAGVSQSPSNKVTEKGKDVELRCDPISGHTALYWYRQSLGQGLEFLIYFQGNSAPDKSGLPSDRFSAERTGGSVSTLTIQRTQQEDSAVYLCASSLGQGAWETQYFGPGTRLLVL.

The rearrangement links TRBV27 to TRBJ2-1; D not certain. The J call may be in error: the DNA end matches TRBJ2-7 better. Germline values: CDR1 MNHEY, CDR2 SMNVEV (reference sequence). This CDR3 has 15 residues. The CDR3 DNA is TGTGCCAGCAGTAGCTCGGCGAGCTCCTACAATGAGCAGTACTTC. Amino acids: CASSSSASSYNEQYF.

V gene TRBV19 combines with J gene TRBJ1-2; D is perhaps TRBD1 (6 bases). The CDR3 is made up of 11 amino acids. The V gene's germline CDR1 is LNHDA and CDR2 SQIVND (reference sequence). V was cut by 7 bases and J by 4 bases, with 7 bases left in between. CDR3 DNA: TGTGCCAGTATGGGGGCCTATGGCTACACCTTC. This codes for CASMGAYGYTF.

The genes are TRBV6-2 or TRBV6-3 and TRBJ2-1; D may be TRBD1 (5 bases). The end of the DNA aligns better with TRBJ2-7, so the J call may be wrong. CDR3 length: 13 residues. Germline-derived CDR1 and CDR2 are MNHEY and SVGEGT. The CDR3 loop reads CASNQGPYNEQYF. The CDR3 coding sequence is TGTGCCAGCAACCAGGGTCCCTACAATGAGCAGTACTTC.

V is TRBV18 and J is TRBJ1-5; 10 nucleotides line up with TRBD1. The CDR3 length is 16 residues. J gave up 6 bases and V 2 bases, and 7 bases lay outside the gene matches. Germline values: CDR1 KGHSH, CDR2 LQKENI. CDR3 coding DNA: TGTGCCAGCTCACCAACGGGGGGACAGGGGAGTCAGCCCCAGCATTTT. Encoded protein: CASSPTGGQGSQPQHF.

The V and J genes are TRBV20-1 and TRBJ2-1; 12 bases map to TRBD2. Germline lookup yields CDR1 DFQATT and CDR2 SNEGSKA (reference sequence). The junction had 11 bases not matched to a gene; V was cut back by 5 bases and J by 9 bases. This CDR3 contains 15 residues. Here the CDR3 reads CSAGPSGGAPSEQFF. The CDR3, as DNA: TGCAGTGCTGGACCTAGCGGGGGGGCCCCCAGTGAGCAGTTCTTC.

This clonotype was seen a handful of times. The rearrangement links TRBV20-1 to TRBJ1-4; D call uncertain. Trimming shortened V by 3 bases and J by 8 bases, and 16 bases separated the two germline ends. Germline V gene lookup returns CDR1 DFQATT and CDR2 SNEGSKA (reference sequence). CDR3 length: 14 residues. The CDR3 bases are TGCAGTGCTAGGACGCAGTGGGGTCGGGAAAAACTGTTTTTT. Residues: CSARTQWGREKLFF.

A few counts support this clonotype. The chain joins TRBV6-2 or TRBV6-3 to TRBJ1-2; TRBD1 matches at 7 bases. Germline V gene lookup returns CDR1 MNHEY and CDR2 SVGEGT. The CDR3 spans 13 residues. V was pared by 6 bases and J by 5 bases, with 6 bases of the junction left unmatched. CDR3 sequence reads: CASRPPGQYGYTF. CDR3 nucleotide sequence: TGTGCCAGCAGACCCCCGGGACAGTATGGCTACACCTTC.

The sample holds a few counts of this clonotype. CDR3 bases: TGTGCCAGCAGTCCTACATTCCCGGACTATATCTCCTACGAGCAGTACTTC. Translation: CASSPTFPDYISYEQYF. The chain is built from TRBV27 and TRBJ2-4; D is possibly TRBD2 (6 bases). The better agreement between TRBJ2-7 and the DNA end casts doubt on the J call. Germline loops: CDR1 MNHEY, CDR2 SMNVEV (reference sequence). The CDR3 covers 17 residues.

The chain joins TRBV21-1 to TRBJ2-3; TRBD1 is the table's D call, not checked against the DNA. TRBV21-1 is a documented pseudogene. The CDR3 contains 17 residues. DNA for the CDR3: TGTGCCAGCAGCAAAAGACGGGGAGGGACAGAGCACAGATACGCGTATTTT. Its protein is CASSKRRGGTEHRYAYF.

This clonotype was found a few times. V and J are TRBV27 and TRBJ1-2; D gene ambiguous. Germline assignment: CDR1 MNHEY and CDR2 SMNVEV (reference sequence). The CDR3 extends over 15 amino acids. The V end lost 2 bases, the J end lost 3 bases, and 13 bases lay between the germline ends. CDR3 protein: CASSLEGGGYYGYTF. The CDR3 DNA sequence: TGTGCCAGCAGTTTAGAGGGTGGAGGTTACTATGGCTACACCTTC.

This sequence joins TRBV11-2 and TRBJ2-1; TRBD1 matches at 8 bases. This CDR3 region has 17 residues. In germline, CDR1 is SGHAT, CDR2 FQNNGV. V was clipped by 0 bases and J by 6 bases; unmatched bases: 10. CDR3 amino acids: CASSLDPFQGASNEQFF. The DNA for the CDR3 is TGTGCCAGCAGCTTAGATCCCTTCCAGGGGGCTAGCAATGAGCAGTTCTTC.

This clonotype was seen a handful of times. The gene calls are TRBV21-1 and TRBJ2-1. TRBV21-1 is shown as a pseudogene. The CDR3 loop spans 15 amino acids. CDR3 protein: CASSNGRASYNEQFF. The CDR3 coding sequence is TGTGCCAGCAGCAACGGCAGGGCGTCTTACAATGAGCAGTTCTTC.

This sequence joins TRBV30 and TRBJ2-1; TRBD2 aligns across 7 bases. The CDR3 runs to 13 residues. Trimming took 3 bases from V and 10 from J; bases not matched to a gene: 9. CDR1 and CDR2 (germline): GTSNPN, SVGIG (reference sequence). The CDR3 nucleotides read TGTGCCTGGAGCGCTACTAGCGTGGGGGAGCAGTTCTTC. It translates to CAWSATSVGEQFF.

This chain connects TRBV5-5 to TRBJ1-1; D perhaps matches TRBD1 (5 bases). The CDR3 covers 16 residues. The V gene lost 5 bases and the J gene lost 0 bases, with 17 bases spanning the gap. Germline CDR1 and CDR2: SGHKS and YYEKEE (reference sequence). The CDR3 loop reads CASSEGKPPMNTEAFF. CDR3 coding DNA: TGTGCCAGCAGTGAGGGGAAACCACCAATGAACACTGAAGCTTTCTTT.

This rearrangement joins TRBV25-1 to TRBJ1-2, with a possible D match to TRBD1 (6 bases). This CDR3 is 15 amino acids long. Germline CDR1 is MGHDK and CDR2 is SYGVNS. V lost 3 bases, J lost 4 bases, and 15 bases lay in between. The CDR3: CASSDTGTESYGYTF. CDR3 bases: TGTGCCAGCAGTGATACAGGGACCGAGTCCTATGGCTACACCTTC.

This clonotype turned up a few times. V and J are TRBV6-5 and TRBJ2-7; TRBD2 aligns across 7 bases. CDR3 size: 14 residues. After removal of 3 bases from V and 3 bases from J, the junction contained 5 bases not matched to a gene. CDR1 is MNHEY, CDR2 SVGAGI, per germline. CDR3 in amino acids: CASSYGGRGYEQYF. The CDR3 region has the DNA TGTGCCAGCAGTTATGGCGGGAGAGGCTACGAGCAGTACTTC.

The chain has TRBV27 and TRBJ2-7; D gene unclear. V shed 3 bases and J shed 2 bases, with 11 bases lying between them. Germline V lookup: CDR1 MNHEY, CDR2 SMNVEV (reference sequence). CDR3 size: 14 residues. This CDR3 is CASSLRPNPYEQYF. The CDR3 DNA is TGTGCCAGCAGTTTGCGGCCCAACCCCTACGAGCAGTACTTC.

This clonotype was seen a few times. The rearrangement joins TRBV12-3 or TRBV12-4 to TRBJ2-6, with D possibly matching TRBD2 (5 bases). This CDR3 region has 16 residues. Between the trimmed V and J ends, which lost 5 bases and 4 bases, there was a span of 15 bases. In nucleotides, the CDR3 is TGTGCCAGCAGTCCCGGGGTAAGGTCCGGGGCCAACGTCCTGACTTTC. Translation gives CASSPGVRSGANVLTF.

This clonotype was found a few times. This chain uses TRBV10-3 with TRBJ2-3, with TRBD1 matching over 7 bases. There are 15 residues in the CDR3. The V segment lost 3 bases and the J segment 2 bases; nucleotides outside the gene matches: 5. Germline CDR1 and CDR2: ENHRY and SYGVKD. The CDR3 nucleotides are TGTGCCATCAGTGAACAACAGGGGTTCACAGATACGCAGTATTTT. Amino acid sequence: CAISEQQGFTDTQYF.

V gene TRBV20-1 combines with J gene TRBJ2-3; 13 nucleotides align to TRBD2. CDR1 is DFQATT and CDR2 is SNEGSKA in the germline V gene (reference sequence). V gave up 6 bases and J gave up 5 bases; unmatched junction bases: 5. CDR3 length: 14 amino acids. The CDR3 DNA follows: TGCAGTGCAAGGACTAGCGGGAGAGAAGATACGCAGTATTTT. Amino acids: CSARTSGREDTQYF.

The rearrangement joins TRBV20-1 to TRBJ2-1; 9 bases align to TRBD2. This CDR3 has 17 amino acids. Germline V gene lookup returns CDR1 DFQATT and CDR2 SNEGSKA (reference sequence). The J segment lost 5 bases and the V segment lost 0 bases, leaving 11 bases of the junction unmatched. The CDR3 nucleotides read TGCAGTGCTAGAGATCGTCAGCGGGAGGTCGGGGACAATGAGCAGTTCTTC. The encoded protein is CSARDRQREVGDNEQFF.

V and J are TRBV7-9 and TRBJ2-7, with D maybe TRBD1 (6 bases). This CDR3 spans 16 amino acids. The germline CDR1 and CDR2 sequences are SEHNR and FQNEAQ (reference sequence). Deletions cut 4 bases from V and 0 bases from J, with 16 bases between. The CDR3 sequence: CASSSALTGCSYEQYF. CDR3 nucleotides: TGTGCCAGCAGCTCTGCCCTAACAGGGTGCTCCTACGAGCAGTACTTC. The variable domain in full, completed from reference TRBV7-9 and TRBJ2-7, reads DTGVSQNPRHKITKRGQNVTFRCDPISEHNRLYWYRQTLGQGPEFLTYFQNEAQLEKSRLLSDRFSAERPKGSFSTLEIQRTEQGDSAMYLCASSSALTGCSYEQYFGPGTRLTVT.

The J gene is TRBJ2-1, the V gene TRBV7-2; 7 bases are shared with TRBD2. Per the germline V gene, CDR1 is SGHTA and CDR2 is FQGNSA. The CDR3 extends over 14 amino acids. Trimming removed 5 bases from V and 3 bases from J; junction bases left unmatched: 4. The DNA for the CDR3 is TGTGCCAGCAGCGGTAGCGGGTTCTACAATGAGCAGTTCTTC. Translation gives CASSGSGFYNEQFF.

The chain combines TRBV6-2 or TRBV6-3 with TRBJ2-1; D is possibly TRBD2 (5 bases). Germline CDR1 reads MNHEY; CDR2 reads SVGEGT. Trimming left V 4 bases short and J 2 bases short, with 15 bases between. This CDR3 is 16 amino acids long. CDR3 in amino acids: CASSLFVSGAYNEQFF. CDR3 DNA: TGTGCCAGCAGTTTGTTTGTAAGCGGAGCCTACAATGAGCAGTTCTTC.

As regards this clonotype: A much larger clone lies one base from this, so it may be a read error. V is TRBV7-8 and J is TRBJ2-2; no reliable D call. This CDR3 region has 12 residues. Germline values: CDR1 SGHVS, CDR2 FQNEAQ. V was cut by 8 bases and J by 7 bases, with 11 bases left in between. The CDR3 nucleotides are TGTGCCAGCGGCCCCCACAACGGGGAGCTGTTTTTT. The encoded protein is CASGPHNGELFF.

The chain is built from TRBV20-1 and TRBJ2-1; D call uncertain. The CDR3 consists of 10 residues. Between the trimmed V and J ends, which lost 3 bases and 9 bases, there was a span of 6 bases. The germline gives CDR1 DFQATT, CDR2 SNEGSKA (reference sequence). This CDR3 is CSASNLEQFF. The CDR3 bases are TGCAGTGCTAGTAACCTTGAGCAGTTCTTC.

The chain has TRBV20-1 and TRBJ2-7; D might be TRBD2 (6 bases). The DNA matches TRBJ2-4 better at its end, which makes the J call doubtful. In germline, CDR1 is DFQATT, CDR2 SNEGSKA (reference sequence). This CDR3 comprises 13 residues. Here the CDR3 DNA reads TGCAGTGCCGGGGGAGCTAGCCGGGGCATTCAGTACTTC. This sequence encodes CSAGGASRGIQYF.

This chain links TRBV20-1 with TRBJ1-4; 7 nucleotides agree with TRBD1. V trimming: 6 bases; J trimming: 4 bases; junction bases outside the gene matches: 5. This CDR3 has 13 amino acids. The germline V gene has CDR1 DFQATT and CDR2 SNEGSKA (reference sequence). CDR3 sequence: CSARGGLNEKLFF. DNA for the CDR3: TGCAGTGCCAGGGGGGGTCTTAATGAAAAACTGTTTTTT.

V and J are TRBV6-5 and TRBJ1-5; TRBD1 might be the D (6 bases). V was cut by 6 bases and J by 0 bases, with 15 bases left in between. Germline-derived CDR1 and CDR2 are MNHEY and SVGAGI. The CDR3 has 16 amino acids. The chain's CDR3 is CASRRDISHSNQPQHF. The CDR3 DNA sequence: TGTGCCAGCAGGAGGGACATCTCGCATAGCAATCAGCCCCAGCATTTT.